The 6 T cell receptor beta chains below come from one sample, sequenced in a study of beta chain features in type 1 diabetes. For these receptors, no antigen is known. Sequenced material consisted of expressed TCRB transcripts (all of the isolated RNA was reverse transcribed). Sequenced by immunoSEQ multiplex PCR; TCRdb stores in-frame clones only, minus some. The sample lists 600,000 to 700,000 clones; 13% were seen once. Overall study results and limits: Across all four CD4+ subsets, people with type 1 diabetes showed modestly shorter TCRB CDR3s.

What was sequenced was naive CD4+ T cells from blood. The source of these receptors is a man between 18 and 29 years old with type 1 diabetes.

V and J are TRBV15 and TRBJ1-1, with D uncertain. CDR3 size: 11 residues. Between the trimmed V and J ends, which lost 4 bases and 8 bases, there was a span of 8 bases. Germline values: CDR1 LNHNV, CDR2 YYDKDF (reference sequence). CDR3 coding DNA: TGTGCCACCAGCATCTGCCCCGAAGCTTTCTTT. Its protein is CATSICPEAFF.

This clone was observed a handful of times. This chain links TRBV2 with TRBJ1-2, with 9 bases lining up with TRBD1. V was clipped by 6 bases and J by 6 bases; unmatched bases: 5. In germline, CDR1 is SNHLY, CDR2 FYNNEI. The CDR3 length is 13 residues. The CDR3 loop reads CASRVRTGDGYTF. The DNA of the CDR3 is TGTGCCAGCAGAGTTAGGACAGGGGATGGCTACACCTTC.

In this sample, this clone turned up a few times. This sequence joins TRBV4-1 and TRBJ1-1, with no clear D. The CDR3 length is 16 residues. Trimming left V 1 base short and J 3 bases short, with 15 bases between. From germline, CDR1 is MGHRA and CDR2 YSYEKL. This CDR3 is CASSQGILGKDTEAFF. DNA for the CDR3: TGCGCCAGCAGCCAAGGAATTTTGGGGAAGGACACTGAAGCTTTCTTT.

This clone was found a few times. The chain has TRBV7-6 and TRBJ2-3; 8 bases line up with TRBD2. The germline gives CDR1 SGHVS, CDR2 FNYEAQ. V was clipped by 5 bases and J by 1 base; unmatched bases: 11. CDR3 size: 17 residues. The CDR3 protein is CASSLLGLAGGTDTQYF. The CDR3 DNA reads TGTGCCAGCAGCCTCCTAGGTCTAGCGGGTGGCACAGATACGCAGTATTTT.

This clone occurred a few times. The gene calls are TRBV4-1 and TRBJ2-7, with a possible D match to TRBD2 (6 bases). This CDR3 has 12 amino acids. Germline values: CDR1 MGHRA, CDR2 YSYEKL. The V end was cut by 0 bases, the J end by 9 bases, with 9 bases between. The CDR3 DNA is TGCGCCAGCAGCCAAGATCGCGGGGTGCAGTACTTC. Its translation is CASSQDRGVQYF.

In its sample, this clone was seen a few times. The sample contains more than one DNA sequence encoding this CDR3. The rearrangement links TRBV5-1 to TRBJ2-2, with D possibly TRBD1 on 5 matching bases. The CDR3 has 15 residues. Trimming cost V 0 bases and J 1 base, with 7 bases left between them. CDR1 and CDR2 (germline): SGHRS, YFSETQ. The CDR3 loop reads CASSLGQGNTGELFF. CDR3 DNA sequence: TGCGCCAGCAGCTTGGGGCAGGGGAACACCGGGGAGCTGTTTTTT.